A single sample is the source of the 21 T cell receptor beta chains below, sequenced in a study of T cell responses to AZD1222 COVID-19 vaccine. TCRdb keeps only in-frame clones here, not all; method: immunoSEQ multiplex PCR. Here the sample spans about 160,000 clones, 92% being singletons. Sequenced here: peripheral blood, sampled 28 days after the second AZD1222 dose. The source of these receptors is an adult who received the AZD1222 COVID-19 vaccine.

This clone showed up just once. The V call is TRBV19, the J call TRBJ1-5; no clear D gene. Trimming removed 6 bases at V and 2 bases at J, with 17 bases between. Germline V CDR1 and CDR2: LNHDA, SQIVND (reference sequence). The CDR3 runs 16 residues. The CDR3 region has the DNA TGTGCCAGTAGGTACCTCGCCCGGCAGGGCAATCAGCCCCAGCATTTT. Amino acids: CASRYLARQGNQPQHF.

The chain uses TRBV14 and TRBJ2-7, with 7 bases identical to TRBD1. The CDR3 runs to 14 residues. Germline loops: CDR1 SGHDN, CDR2 FVKESK. The V segment lost 4 bases and the J segment 3 bases; nucleotides outside the gene matches: 6. As DNA, the CDR3 is TGTGCCAGCAGCCCAATCACAGGGGTCTACGAGCAGTACTTC. Amino acid sequence: CASSPITGVYEQYF.

V gene TRBV6-5 combines with J gene TRBJ2-7; no firm D call. Germline CDR1 reads MNHEY; CDR2 reads SVGAGI. Deletions cut 0 bases from V and 1 base from J, with 4 bases between. The CDR3 has 13 residues. CDR3 sequence (DNA): TGTGCCAGCAGTTACTCGGAATCCTACGAGCAGTACTTC. As protein: CASSYSESYEQYF.

CDR3 nucleotides: TGTGCCACCAGTAATCAGGGTTCCTACGAGCAGTACTTC. It is translated as CATSNQGSYEQYF. The chain has TRBV24-1 and TRBJ2-7, with a tentative D call TRBD1 (5 bases). CDR3 size: 13 residues. Trimming shortened V by 6 bases and J by 1 base, and 9 bases separated the two germline ends. Germline CDR1 KGHDR, CDR2 SFDVKD.

This clone was recorded once. J is TRBJ1-1 and V is TRBV2; 7 bases align to TRBD1. Per the germline V gene, CDR1 is SNHLY and CDR2 is FYNNEI. This CDR3 contains 14 residues. V dropped 2 bases and J dropped 4; count of bases not matched to a gene: 4. The CDR3 DNA reads as TGTGCCAGCAGTGAACGGCAGGGGGTCACTGAAGCTTTCTTT. It yields the protein CASSERQGVTEAFF.

This rearrangement joins TRBV5-1 to TRBJ2-2; 7 bases agree with TRBD2. CDR3 length equals 15 residues. CDR1 and CDR2 from the germline V gene are SGHRS and YFSETQ. Trimming took 4 bases from V and 1 from J; bases not matched to a gene: 4. DNA for the CDR3: TGCGCCAGCAGCCCAGGACTAGAGAACACCGGGGAGCTGTTTTTT. Amino acid sequence: CASSPGLENTGELFF.

The chain employs TRBV5-5 and TRBJ2-7; 8 bases are shared with TRBD1. CDR1 is SGHKS and CDR2 is YYEKEE in the germline V gene (reference sequence). V lost 0 bases to trimming and J lost 6 bases; unmatched junction nucleotides: 11. This CDR3 has 16 amino acids. The CDR3 here is CASSLVDRGFFTEQYF. The CDR3 DNA is TGTGCCAGCAGCTTGGTAGACAGGGGCTTTTTTACCGAGCAGTACTTC.

This chain connects TRBV12-3 or TRBV12-4 to TRBJ2-7; D unclear. V lost 1 base and J 2 bases, leaving 6 bases between the germline ends. The CDR3 is made up of 13 amino acids. The CDR3 DNA reads TGTGCCAGCAGTTTAGATCCAACCTACGAGCAGTACTTC. It is translated as CASSLDPTYEQYF.

V and J are TRBV7-9 and TRBJ2-1; D is possibly TRBD2 (6 bases). The CDR3 is made up of 16 amino acids. Trimming took 0 bases from V and 5 from J, leaving 14 bases between them. Germline assignment: CDR1 SEHNR and CDR2 FQNEAQ (reference sequence). CDR3 sequence reads: CASSLATFSGDNEQFF. CDR3 DNA sequence: TGTGCCAGCAGCTTAGCCACTTTTAGCGGAGACAATGAGCAGTTCTTC.

The rearrangement links TRBV4-2 to TRBJ2-5, with TRBD1 identical over 10 bases. CDR3 length: 17 residues. The germline V gene encodes CDR1 LGHNA and CDR2 YNFKEQ. V trimming: 1 base; J trimming: 4 bases; junction bases outside the gene matches: 9. The CDR3 nucleotides are TGTGCCAGCAGCCAAGTTGCGGGACAGGGGATCGGAGAGACCCAGTACTTC. Translating it yields CASSQVAGQGIGETQYF.

The chain recombines TRBV23-1 with TRBJ1-3, with D uncertain. TRBV23-1 belongs to the ORF category, with a function that is uncertain. CDR3 size: 15 residues. V lost 6 bases and J lost 0, with 12 bases in between. CDR3 protein: CASSPHAYSGNTIYF. CDR3 nucleotide sequence: TGCGCCAGCAGCCCACACGCTTACTCTGGAAACACCATATATTTT.

The chain is built from TRBV14 and TRBJ1-6, with a tentative D call TRBD1 (5 bases). Trimming left V 3 bases short and J 2 bases short, with 14 bases between. Germline-derived CDR1 and CDR2 are SGHDN and FVKESK. This CDR3 is 17 amino acids long. The CDR3 loop is CASSHMNRPPYNSPLHF. The DNA for the CDR3 is TGTGCCAGCAGCCATATGAACAGGCCCCCCTATAATTCACCCCTCCACTTT.

J is TRBJ2-3 and V is TRBV9; 12 bases are shared with TRBD1. V trimming: 4 bases; J trimming: 5 bases; junction bases outside the gene matches: 11. This CDR3 comprises 17 residues. Germline V lookup: CDR1 SGDLS, CDR2 YYNGEE. CDR3 nucleotides: TGTGCCAGCAGCCTCCAGCGGGGGACAGGGGGCAGAGATACGCAGTATTTT. Translation gives CASSLQRGTGGRDTQYF.

The genes are TRBV5-1 and TRBJ1-2; 7 bases line up with TRBD1. V shed 0 bases, J shed 7 bases, and the junction held 9 bases outside the gene matches. Germline V gene data show CDR1 as SGHRS and CDR2 as YFSETQ. The CDR3 consists of 15 residues. CDR3: CASSLAAGTGVGYTF. CDR3 DNA: TGCGCCAGCAGCTTGGCCGCCGGAACAGGGGTTGGCTACACCTTC.

The chain couples TRBV19 to TRBJ2-1; TRBD2 agrees at 11 bases. The CDR3 has 15 amino acids. The germline V gene has CDR1 LNHDA and CDR2 SQIVND (reference sequence). J gave up 5 bases and V 2 bases, and 2 bases lay outside the gene matches. For the CDR3, the DNA is TGTGCCAGTAGTATATCTAGCGGGAGGCACAATGAGCAGTTCTTC. Amino acids: CASSISSGRHNEQFF.

In this sample, this clone turned up once. This chain uses TRBV12-3 or TRBV12-4 with TRBJ1-4; D gene ambiguous. This CDR3 has 12 amino acids. V lost 3 bases and J lost 7, with 6 bases in between. The CDR3: CASSLVREKLFF. The DNA of the CDR3 is TGTGCCAGCAGTTTGGTCCGTGAAAAACTGTTTTTT.

The V and J genes are TRBV19 and TRBJ1-1; no clear D. This CDR3 spans 14 amino acids. Germline V gene data show CDR1 as LNHDA and CDR2 as SQIVND (reference sequence). V was clipped by 0 bases and J by 6 bases, with 11 bases between them. CDR3 nucleotide sequence: TGTGCCAGTAGTATAGATGCGGTTAGGGCTGAAGCTTTCTTT. This gives the protein CASSIDAVRAEAFF.

The chain links TRBV5-1 to TRBJ1-2; 8 nucleotides match TRBD1. CDR1 SGHRS and CDR2 YFSETQ come from the germline V gene. V was pared by 0 bases and J by 7 bases, with 8 bases of the junction left unmatched. The CDR3 sequence is 15 residues long. CDR3 residues: CASSLAGQGAFGYTF. The CDR3 DNA is TGCGCCAGCAGCTTGGCCGGGCAGGGGGCGTTTGGCTACACCTTC.

This chain links TRBV19 with TRBJ2-6; no definite D call. V was trimmed by 5 bases and J by 0 bases, leaving 8 bases between them. The CDR3 sequence is 15 residues long. Germline V gene data show CDR1 as LNHDA and CDR2 as SQIVND (reference sequence). The CDR3 reads CASSLQVSGANVLTF. CDR3 DNA: TGTGCCAGTAGTCTCCAGGTCTCTGGGGCCAACGTCCTGACTTTC.

The chain recombines TRBV27 with TRBJ1-1, with a tentative D call TRBD1 (5 bases). V was pared by 3 bases and J by 3 bases, with 8 bases between. From germline, CDR1 is MNHEY and CDR2 SMNVEV (reference sequence). This CDR3 is 13 amino acids long. In DNA, the CDR3 is TGTGCCAGCAGTTTGGGGGTGGACACTGAAGCTTTCTTT. It encodes CASSLGVDTEAFF.

The CDR3 loop is CATPGTPGFATNEKLFF. CDR3 sequence (DNA): TGTGCCACACCCGGGACACCGGGGTTTGCAACTAATGAAAAACTGTTTTTT. V is TRBV30 and J is TRBJ1-4; D is perhaps TRBD1 (6 bases). CDR3 size: 17 residues. The germline V gene encodes CDR1 GTSNPN and CDR2 SVGIG (reference sequence). Trimming stripped 8 bases from V and 0 bases from J, with 22 bases between.